This T cell receptor beta chain was sequenced in a study of somatic mutations in cytotoxic T cells in rheumatoid arthritis. In regard to this clone: Its antigen is unknown.

CDR3 length: 11 amino acids. V was cut by 6 bases and J by 8 bases, with 8 bases left in between. From germline, CDR1 is MDHEN and CDR2 SYDVKM. Study-level results: Some patients, about an eighth of the roughly 65, had a largest CD8+ clone that exceeded 20% of CD8+ cells. CD8+ T cells showed clonality that did not differ significantly between patients with rheumatoid arthritis and age-matched healthy controls. Age-dependent increases in CD8+ clonality occurred in rheumatoid arthritis patients but not in healthy controls. Rheumatoid arthritis patients showed slight TRBV07 underrepresentation, unadjusted for multiple comparisons.

The data were produced by immunoSEQ multiplex PCR, yet TCRdb's version contains in-frame clones alone and is incomplete. The table lists fewer than 20,000 clones, more than 70% of them singletons. V and J are TRBV28 and TRBJ2-1; D not certain. The sequence derives from an adult with rheumatoid arthritis. Sequencing was done on a sample of CD8+ T cells sorted from blood. CDR3 bases: TGTGCCAGCAGCCATTACGATGAGCAGTTCTTC. Amino acid sequence: CASSHYDEQFF. The variable domain in full, with the rest retrieved from reference TRBV28 and TRBJ2-1, is DVKVTQSSRYLVKRTGEKVFLECVQDMDHENMFWYRQDPGLGLRLIYFSYDVKMKEKGDIPEGYSVSREKKERFSLILESASTNQTSMYLCASSHYDEQFFGPGTRLTVL.